Here is one T cell receptor (beta chain) with its context. Its antigen is unknown. It has no much larger one-base neighbor in the sample; base qualities were not kept. The time point label, read with the paper, signifies: about 28 days (+/-7) after the second vaccine dose. AZD1222 recipients given second doses at about 4 weeks or at about 12 weeks were pooled, since spike-specific TCR depth and breadth were not found to differ between the two schedules. Vaccinee samples were obtained from the UK trials COV001 and COV002, which included a single-blind randomized controlled phase 2/3 trial of AZD1222 (ChAdOx1 nCoV-19) in healthy adults. Trial participant PBMC samples were collected at day 0 and day 28 after the second dose for TCRbeta chain sequencing. Trimming takes 5 bases off V and 9 bases off J; junction bases not matched to a gene: 13. For CDR1 and CDR2, the germline V gene lists MNHEY and SVGAGI. There are 15 amino acids in the CDR3, from cysteine to phenylalanine inclusive. Of all the DNA, just the CDR3 is kept, 45 bases in frame from base 1.

This record belongs to a study of T cell responses to AZD1222 COVID-19 vaccine (dated by TCRdb to the early 2020s). Concerning the study at large: TCR sequencing covered more than 230 trial participants: 200 to 210 given two doses of AZD1222 and 26 given two doses of MenACWY control vaccine. Trial participants were enrolled by age into subgroups of 18-55, 56-69 and 70-plus years, and around 150, 29 and 61 TCR-sequenced participants, respectively, were included in these subgroups.

What the work shows at the level of the full study, not this receptor alone: Conclusions about previously exposed vaccinees were limited because only 6 or 7 AZD1222 recipients were SARS-CoV-2 seropositive at baseline. Because no samples from the day 14 peak response were available, repertoires could be characterized only after the peak T cell response. After two AZD1222 doses, both the breadth and the depth of spike-specific TCRs were significantly higher than at day 0 and than in MenACWY recipients. Nearly half of unique spike-specific TCRs reportedly recognized epitopes outside regions mutated in the B.1.351 and B.1.1.7 variants. The 56-69-year group was small, and its depth increase did not reach significance, likely because of low power. CD4 TCRs associated with the vaccine covered the entire spike protein, and the dominant responses were in regions 160-218 and 743-854. Participants were mostly white British, with more females than males. The authors suggested clonal diversity may have been underestimated.

The CDR3 regions of human TCRbeta chains were analyzed by immunosequencing. The paper's data handling went like this. Repertoire TCRs were matched against a reference library of SARS-CoV-2-specific TCRs generated with the MIRA antigen-specificity platform. Breadth meant the fraction of unique TCRs that were SARS-CoV-2-associated, whereas depth meant the fraction of total T cells that were SARS-CoV-2-associated. Using the MIRA data, each spike-specific TCR was assigned both to the spike region to which the TCR was reactive and to a CD4 or CD8 class. Log10-transformed breadth and depth values were compared by one-way ANOVA with Sidak's multiple comparisons tests. TCRdb provides this immuneACCESS table in a form limited to in-frame rearrangements. Some clones are lacking; in checked studies, under half of them reflect an unresolved V gene, and why the rest are absent is not known. The DNA was the basis for D and trimming; V, J and clone size are from that table. This sample gives roughly 180,000 clones in total; about nine tenths of them show up just once. The ten top clones hold roughly 2% of the sample.

This sequence was found in an adult who received the AZD1222 COVID-19 vaccine. In this chain, TRBV6-5 is recombined with TRBJ2-1; 7 nucleotides in the junction match TRBD1. Sequencing was performed on peripheral blood, taken 28 days after the second AZD1222 dose. At the DNA level, the sequence is TGTGCCAGCAGTCCACACGCGACAGGGATAAGTGAGCAGTTCTTC. It is translated as CASSPHATGISEQFF.